This T cell receptor beta chain was recorded in a study of tumor-infiltrating lymphocytes in oesophageal squamous cell carcinoma. There are many counts of this clonotype. V was pared by 2 bases and J by 4 bases, with 17 bases between. CDR1 is MDHEN, CDR2 SYDVKM, per germline. The CDR3 extends over 16 amino acids. TCRdb re-called the PCR reads through MiXCR, storing one row per CDR3 protein. The table lists roughly 20,000 distinct CDR3 sequences, about 34% of them singletons. The receptor was isolated from a male donor with esophageal squamous cell carcinoma. Sequencing used esophageal tumor tissue. V is TRBV28 and J is TRBJ1-1; the D gene is possibly TRBD1 (5 bases). The CDR3 protein is CASSLARAGLATEAFF. DNA of the CDR3: TGTGCCAGCAGTTTAGCGAGGGCGGGGCTGGCCACTGAAGCTTTCTTT.